This T cell receptor (beta chain) was captured by sequencing in a study of control samples from healthy donors and cancer patients. Trimming cost V 5 bases and J 6 bases, with 16 bases left between them. This CDR3 spans 14 amino acids. Germline values: CDR1 MNHEY, CDR2 SVGAGI. Assay: immunoSEQ multiplex PCR; the TCRdb copy retains only in-frame clones and omits some. The data hold nearly 200,000 clones, with roughly nine tenths observed a single time. This receptor was identified in a man aged 25-45 years in good health. The chain carries TRBV6-5 and TRBJ1-1; D call uncertain. Input material: blood. The CDR3 DNA reads TGTGCCAGCAGTCTGTCTCGGGAGAAGGCTGAAGCTTTCTTT. Translation gives CASSLSREKAEAFF.